The following is a T cell receptor (beta chain) sequence with its context. Extraction and reverse transcription of RNA yielded cDNA as the sequencing template. The data were produced by immunoSEQ multiplex PCR, yet TCRdb's version contains in-frame clones alone and is incomplete. The sample carries about 200,000 clones, 58% recorded once. Germline CDR1 reads SGHRS; CDR2 reads YFSETQ. Trimming stripped 3 bases from V and 2 bases from J, with 11 bases between. The CDR3 consists of 14 residues. The sample is drawn from a study of CD8+ T cells in alopecia areata. Regarding treatment: oral pan-JAK inhibitor, 5-10 mg twice daily.

V is TRBV5-1 and J is TRBJ2-5; D possibly corresponds to TRBD1 (5 bases). This clonotype was obtained from a human donor with alopecia areata. Here the sequenced sample was CD4+ T cells sorted from blood, taken at week 24, from a patient treated with tofacitinib. For the CDR3, the DNA is TGCGCCAGCAGCTCGCAGGGAATTCAAGAGACCCAGTACTTC. This translates into CASSSQGIQETQYF. The full variable domain, its missing parts supplied by reference TRBV5-1 and TRBJ2-5, is KAGVTQTPRYLIKTRGQQVTLSCSPISGHRSVSWYQQTPGQGLQFLFEYFSETQRNKGNFPGRFSGRQFSNSRSEMNVSTLELGDSALYLCASSSQGIQETQYFGPGTRLLVL.